This T cell receptor beta chain comes out of a study of blood T cell repertoires in COVID-19. Study in general: The United States, Italy and Spain were the sources of the acute and convalescent COVID-19 samples.

In the original processing: Amplification of reference gene primers provided the estimated nucleated cell counts. Data came from immunoSEQ multiplex PCR; TCRdb stores just in-frame clones and leaves some out. V and J calls and clone size are those listed in that table; D and trimming were worked out from the DNA. The repertoire holds 150,000 to 190,000 clones, with about 80% as singletons. In the case of this clone: Other DNA sequences within the sample encode an identical CDR3.

This TCR came from a man between 60 and 75 years old with acute or convalescent COVID-19. Sequencing input: peripheral blood.

The CDR3 here is CASSISGSTEAFF. In DNA, the CDR3 is TGTGCCAGTAGTATCTCGGGAAGTACTGAAGCTTTCTTT. The chain carries TRBV19 and TRBJ1-1; D gene uncertain. The CDR3 length is 13 residues. Trimming left V 3 bases short and J 5 bases short, with 10 bases between. The germline gives CDR1 LNHDA, CDR2 SQIVND (reference sequence).